This is a list of T cell receptor beta chains from one sample in a study of blood T cell repertoires in COVID-19. The repertoire was sequenced with immunoSEQ multiplex PCR; TCRdb's copy has only in-frame clones and lacks some. The sample lists about 130,000 clones, approximately 90% occurring once. The sample taken for sequencing was peripheral blood. The origin of the receptors is a man aged 60 to 69 with COVID-19, enrolled during active disease. CDR3s include the opening cysteine and the closing phenylalanine or tryptophan. A D gene is named only where the DNA matches it firmly. Only part of the rows carry a size: once, few, many, or a class if the clone is expanded.

TRBV7-2	TRBD1	.	TRBJ2-1	TGTGCCAGCAGCTCCCAGGGGGCGTTATCAAATGAGCAGTTCTTC	CASSSQGALSNEQFF
TRBV10-2	TRBD1	.	TRBJ1-5	TGCGCCAGCACCGGGACAGGGTTAAATCAGCCCCAGCATTTT	CASTGTGLNQPQHF
TRBV5-1	.	.	TRBJ1-2	TGTGCCAGCAGCCAGGAGGGGAATTATGGCTACACCTTC	CASSQEGNYGYTF
TRBV9	TRBD2	.	TRBJ2-1	TGTGCCAGCAGCGTAAGCTACGGGGGGGTAAAATACAATGAGCAGTTCTTC	CASSVSYGGVKYNEQFF
TRBV9	TRBD1	.	TRBJ2-5	TGTGCCAGCAGCGTAGCTACAGGGGGCATGGAGACCCAGTACTTC	CASSVATGGMETQYF
TRBV3-1/TRBV3-2	.	.	TRBJ2-7	TGTGCCAGCAGCCAGAGCTCCTACGAGCAGTACTTC	CASSQSSYEQYF
TRBV7-2	.	.	TRBJ1-3	TGTGCCAGCAGCTTCGGGAGAGCGGGAAACACCATATATTTT	CASSFGRAGNTIYF
TRBV30	.	.	TRBJ2-5	TGTGCCTGGAGTGTAACAGGGGAGACCCAGTACTTC	CAWSVTGETQYF
TRBV5-1	.	.	TRBJ1-5	TGCGCCAGCAGCTTGGGGAGCGGGGGACCTAATCAGCCCCAGCATTTT	CASSLGSGGPNQPQHF
TRBV19	.	.	TRBJ2-3	TGTGCCAGTAGTATTGCGACAGGAGAGCTTAGCACAGATACGCAGTATTTT	CASSIATGELSTDTQYF
TRBV29-1	TRBD1	once	TRBJ1-1	TGCAGCGTTAGACAGGGTTACACTGAAGCTTTCTTT	CSVRQGYTEAFF
TRBV7-2	.	.	TRBJ1-2	TGTGCCAGCAGCTCGAACACCTATGGCTACACCTTC	CASSSNTYGYTF